The 13 T cell receptor beta chains below come from one sample, sequenced in a study of blood T cell repertoires in COVID-19. The assay was immunoSEQ multiplex PCR, and TCRdb's table has in-frame clones only and misses some. The sample shows about 410,000 clones, around 89% of them seen only once. The source material was peripheral blood. These receptors originate from a woman aged 40 to 50 with COVID-19, enrolled during active disease.

This sequence joins TRBV6-2 or TRBV6-3 and TRBJ1-2; a weak D match, TRBD1 (6 bases). V lost 6 bases, J lost 2 bases, and 7 bases lay in between. Germline assignment: CDR1 MNHEY and CDR2 SVGEGT. This CDR3 spans 12 amino acids. CDR3 sequence (DNA): TGTGCCAGCAGCCAGGGGAACTATGGCTACACCTTC. Residues: CASSQGNYGYTF.

This chain joins TRBV7-2 and TRBJ1-6; D is uncertain. CDR3 length: 15 amino acids. Germline V gene lookup returns CDR1 SGHTA and CDR2 FQGNSA. Trimming removed 8 bases from V and 9 bases from J, with 20 bases in between. The CDR3 is CASGELSVGSSPLHF. CDR3 sequence (DNA): TGTGCCAGCGGGGAACTCAGTGTGGGGAGTTCACCCCTCCACTTT.

The rearrangement uses TRBV9 and TRBJ2-1; 8 nucleotides agree with TRBD1. J lost 6 bases, V lost 3 bases, and 5 bases had no gene match. The CDR3 is 14 amino acids. The germline gives CDR1 SGDLS, CDR2 YYNGEE. CDR3 nucleotide sequence: TGTGCCAGCAGCGCGGACAGGGCGGTCAATGAGCAGTTCTTC. It specifies CASSADRAVNEQFF.

This clone was seen more than once but under ten times. The chain has TRBV30 and TRBJ1-2; D unclear. The CDR3 length is 14 residues. V lost 3 bases and J 8 bases, leaving 19 bases between the germline ends. The V gene's germline CDR1 is GTSNPN and CDR2 SVGIG (reference sequence). The CDR3 loop is CAWRGAGRNGGYTF. DNA for the CDR3: TGTGCCTGGAGGGGCGCGGGCCGAAACGGCGGCTACACCTTC.

The V call is TRBV3-1 (or the pseudogene TRBV3-2), the J call TRBJ1-5; 8 bases are a match to TRBD1. The CDR3 runs 15 residues. Germline V lookup: CDR1 LGHDT, CDR2 YNNKEL (reference sequence). V lost 1 base, J lost 3 bases, and 2 bases stayed unmatched. The CDR3 DNA is TGTGCCAGCAGCCAAGGGACAGGGAACAATCAGCCCCAGCATTTT. It is translated as CASSQGTGNNQPQHF.

The CDR3 nucleotides read TGTGCCACCAGTGGTCCCCAGGGAGGCGAGCAGTACTTC. This gives the protein CATSGPQGGEQYF. The chain uses TRBV24-1 and TRBJ2-7; D might be TRBD2 (6 bases). This CDR3 contains 13 residues. Germline CDR1 reads KGHDR; CDR2 reads SFDVKD. V dropped 5 bases and J dropped 6 bases, with 13 bases sitting between them.

The chain is built from TRBV30 and TRBJ1-3, with D maybe TRBD1 (5 bases). CDR3 length: 13 residues. Germline V gene lookup returns CDR1 GTSNPN and CDR2 SVGIG (reference sequence). Trimming left V 7 bases short and J 4 bases short, with 14 bases between. CDR3: CASSRVSGNTIYF. The CDR3 DNA is TGTGCCTCGAGCAGGGTATCAGGAAACACCATATATTTT.

V gene TRBV19 combines with J gene TRBJ1-6, with 9 positions matching TRBD1. The CDR3 loop spans 16 amino acids. V lost 4 bases, J lost 7 bases, and 8 bases stayed unmatched. Germline CDR1 LNHDA, CDR2 SQIVND (reference sequence). The CDR3: CASSTSGQGKNSPLHF. In nucleotides, the CDR3 is TGTGCCAGTAGTACCTCCGGACAGGGGAAAAATTCACCCCTCCACTTT.

The CDR3 DNA sequence: TGCGCCAGCAGCTCCTTGGCAGGTGGGAACACTGAAGCTTTCTTT. Protein product: CASSSLAGGNTEAFF. V gene TRBV5-1 combines with J gene TRBJ1-1; D is uncertain. Germline values: CDR1 SGHRS, CDR2 YFSETQ. This CDR3 is built from 15 residues. Trimming removed 3 bases at V and 1 base at J, with 13 bases between. The entire variable domain, with the rest obtained from reference TRBV5-1 and TRBJ1-1, is as follows: KAGVTQTPRYLIKTRGQQVTLSCSPISGHRSVSWYQQTPGQGLQFLFEYFSETQRNKGNFPGRFSGRQFSNSRSEMNVSTLELGDSALYLCASSSLAGGNTEAFFGQGTRLTVV.

This clone was picked up a small number of times. V usage is TRBV5-4 and J usage is TRBJ1-1, with 7 bases fitting TRBD1. This CDR3 has 13 residues. The germline CDR1 and CDR2 sequences are SGHNT and YYREEE (reference sequence). The ends lost 3 bases at V and 6 bases at J; junction bases unmatched: 5. CDR3 nucleotides: TGTGCCAGCAGCTGGACTGGACAGGCTGAAGCTTTCTTT. As protein: CASSWTGQAEAFF.

CDR3 loop: CASSKGKGRAGELFF. Written as DNA, the CDR3 is TGTGCCAGCAGCAAAGGGAAAGGCAGGGCCGGGGAGCTGTTTTTT. The chain is built from TRBV21-1 and TRBJ2-2; the table's D call of TRBD1 was not tested on the DNA. TRBV21-1 constitutes a pseudogene. The CDR3 is made up of 15 amino acids.

The V call is TRBV5-5, the J call TRBJ2-3; 9 bases line up with TRBD2. The length of the CDR3 is 17 residues. After removal of 3 bases from V and 2 bases from J, the junction contained 10 bases not matched to a gene. The germline CDR1 and CDR2 sequences are SGHKS and YYEKEE (reference sequence). CDR3 in amino acids: CASSSPGASGTTDTQYF. CDR3 coding DNA: TGTGCCAGCAGCTCTCCGGGGGCTAGCGGGACCACAGATACGCAGTATTTT.

This chain uses TRBV9 with TRBJ2-3, with 7 bases fitting TRBD1. CDR1 SGDLS and CDR2 YYNGEE come from the germline V gene. The V and J ends lost 4 bases and 6 bases, in that order; junction bases with no gene match: 5. The CDR3 is 13 residues long. Here the CDR3 reads CASSLEGADTQYF. CDR3 nucleotides: TGTGCCAGCAGCCTCGAGGGGGCGGATACGCAGTATTTT.